A selection of T cell receptor beta chains follows, all from one sample in a study of blood T cell repertoires in COVID-19. Profiling relied on immunoSEQ multiplex PCR, and the TCRdb table lists in-frame clones only, not all of them. Among approximately 210,000 clones, roughly 81% were seen once, and the ten largest hold more than 4.5%. The specimen was peripheral blood. The receptors here all came from a woman between 70 and 85 years old with active or convalescent COVID-19. Each CDR3 is given with its conserved first and last residue. D genes are given only for firm matches. The size field is filled for only some rows; it gives once, few, many or a size class.

>TRBV5-1|TRBD1|TRBJ2-7|-
CASSRGTDSYEQYF
TGCGCCAGCAGCAGAGGGACAGACTCCTACGAGCAGTACTTC
>TRBV4-1|-|TRBJ2-7|-
CASSQEAGSSYEQYF
TGCGCCAGCAGCCAAGAGGCGGGTAGCTCCTACGAGCAGTACTTC
>TRBV27|TRBD1|TRBJ2-7|-
CASSWTGDTYEQYF
TGTGCCAGCAGCTGGACAGGGGACACCTACGAGCAGTACTTC
>TRBV19|-|TRBJ2-5|once
CASRGAGAGEETQYF
TGTGCCAGTAGAGGGGCAGGGGCGGGCGAAGAGACCCAGTACTTC
>TRBV7-9|TRBD2|TRBJ2-3|-
CASSPQGLAGVKADTQYF
TGTGCCAGCAGCCCCCAGGGACTAGCGGGAGTTAAAGCAGATACGCAGTATTTT
>TRBV4-1|TRBD1|TRBJ1-2|-
CASSQLGTGPNYGYTF
TGCGCCAGCAGCCAACTCGGGACAGGGCCTAACTATGGCTACACCTTC
>TRBV6-2/TRBV6-3|-|TRBJ1-1|-
CASSYSAGTTEAFF
TGTGCCAGCAGTTACTCGGCGGGGACGACTGAAGCTTTCTTT
>TRBV7-2|TRBD1|TRBJ1-1|-
CASSLAGTANTEAFF
TGTGCCAGCAGCTTAGCCGGGACAGCCAACACTGAAGCTTTCTTT
>TRBV6-6|TRBD2|TRBJ2-2|-
CASSPRLAGVTGELFF
TGTGCCAGCAGTCCCCGGCTAGCGGGAGTCACCGGGGAGCTGTTTTTT
>TRBV7-9|TRBD2|TRBJ2-4|-
CASSPTSGSGNIQYF
TGTGCCAGCAGCCCGACTAGCGGGAGTGGAAACATTCAGTACTTC
>TRBV28|-|TRBJ2-2|few
CASSPSGTWMNTGELFF
TGTGCCAGCAGCCCCTCGGGTACCTGGATGAACACCGGGGAGCTGTTTTTT
>TRBV28|TRBD1|TRBJ1-5|-
CASSLARQGPQPQHF
TGTGCCAGCAGCCTGGCACGACAGGGACCTCAGCCCCAGCATTTT
>TRBV29-1|TRBD2|TRBJ2-7|-
CSVDWGSGGSYEQYF
TGCAGCGTGGACTGGGGCTCGGGGGGTTCCTACGAGCAGTACTTC
>TRBV6-5|TRBD2|TRBJ2-5|-
CASRAGGPQETQYF
TGTGCCAGCAGGGCGGGAGGCCCCCAAGAGACCCAGTACTTC
>TRBV27|-|TRBJ1-1|-
CASSSPGTKGAEAFF
TGTGCCAGCAGCTCCCCCGGGACTAAAGGCGCTGAAGCTTTCTTT
>TRBV7-3|TRBD2|TRBJ2-1|-
CASSLNGRELFF
TGTGCCAGCAGCTTAAACGGGAGGGAGCTGTTCTTC
>TRBV6-1|-|TRBJ1-5|-
CASSEPQIQPQHF
TGTGCCAGCAGTGAACCCCAGATTCAGCCCCAGCATTTT
>TRBV3-1/TRBV3-2|-|TRBJ2-3|-
CASSQDGGVDGDTQYF
TGTGCCAGCAGCCAAGATGGAGGGGTGGATGGAGATACGCAGTATTTT
>TRBV27|-|TRBJ1-2|-
CASSPRLDDYGYTF
TGTGCCAGCAGTCCGAGGTTAGACGACTATGGCTACACCTTC
>TRBV5-1|-|TRBJ1-2|-
CASSLDRGAMGYTF
TGCGCCAGCAGCTTGGACCGGGGAGCGATGGGCTACACCTTC